The rows below give T cell receptor beta chains drawn from one sample of a study of regulatory T cells in long-lasting Graves disease. A single record per CDR3 protein comes from TCRdb applying MiXCR to the multiplex PCR reads. The sample carries 530,000 or so distinct CDR3 sequences, 15% to 20% recorded once. The same specimen was also included in a second study, on T cells in Graves' hyperthyroidism and ophthalmopathy.

The sample in question was peripheral blood mononuclear cells (PBMCs), obtained at new diagnosis, from a patient treated with antithyroid drugs. Receptor source: a man between 18 and 35 years old with Graves disease. Each CDR3 is given with its conserved first and last residue. The D gene is left open where the match is weak. Expanded clones are given a class, and other clones once, few, many or no size at all.

d_call: .
clone_size: many
v_call: TRBV7-2
j_call: TRBJ1-1
cdr3_nt: TGTGCCAGCAGCTCGCGGACGGGGAACACTGAAGCTTTCTTT
cdr3_aa: CASSSRTGNTEAFF

d_call: TRBD2
clone_size: .
v_call: TRBV6-1
j_call: TRBJ2-1
cdr3_nt: TGTGCCAGCCGCCGGGGGGGAGAAATCAGAAATGAGCAGTTCTTC
cdr3_aa: CASRRGGEIRNEQFF

d_call: .
clone_size: .
v_call: TRBV7-2
j_call: TRBJ1-5
cdr3_nt: TGTGCCAGCAGCTTAGCGGCCACTAATCAGCCCCAGCATTTT
cdr3_aa: CASSLAATNQPQHF

d_call: .
clone_size: .
v_call: TRBV28
j_call: TRBJ2-7
cdr3_nt: TGTGCCACCCTCCGACAGTCATCCTACGAGCAGTACTTC
cdr3_aa: CATLRQSSYEQYF

d_call: TRBD2
clone_size: .
v_call: TRBV20-1
j_call: TRBJ2-7
cdr3_nt: TGCAGTGCTAGGCCCCTCGAGACTAGCGGGAGGGCCGATGAGCAGTACTTC
cdr3_aa: CSARPLETSGRADEQYF

d_call: .
clone_size: few
v_call: TRBV20-1
j_call: TRBJ2-2
cdr3_nt: TGCAGTGCTAGAGATGCAGGGACGAACACCGGGGAGCTGTTTTTT
cdr3_aa: CSARDAGTNTGELFF

d_call: .
clone_size: once
v_call: TRBV4-1
j_call: TRBJ2-4
cdr3_nt: TGCGCCAGCAGCCAAGGGGCGGTAGCCAAAAACATTCAGTACTTC
cdr3_aa: CASSQGAVAKNIQYF

d_call: .
clone_size: few
v_call: TRBV28
j_call: TRBJ1-1
cdr3_nt: TGTGCCAGCCGCTCCCTCAAAGGGCAGGCTGAAGCTTTCTTT
cdr3_aa: CASRSLKGQAEAFF

d_call: .
clone_size: many
v_call: TRBV12-5
j_call: TRBJ2-7
cdr3_nt: TGTGCTAGTGGTTTCCCCTCGACCCGGGAGCAGTACTTC
cdr3_aa: CASGFPSTREQYF

d_call: .
clone_size: few
v_call: TRBV19
j_call: TRBJ2-1
cdr3_nt: TGTGCCAGTAGTATTTCTTATCGGGCAGGGATATACAATGAGCAGTTCTTC
cdr3_aa: CASSISYRAGIYNEQFF

d_call: TRBD1
clone_size: few
v_call: TRBV7-9
j_call: TRBJ1-2
cdr3_nt: TGTGCCAGCAGCTCCGCTGGGACAGGCTATGGCTACACCTTC
cdr3_aa: CASSSAGTGYGYTF

d_call: .
clone_size: many
v_call: TRBV7-3
j_call: TRBJ2-3
cdr3_nt: TGTGCCAGCAGCTTAAAGCCGGGACTGAGAGATACGCAGTATTTT
cdr3_aa: CASSLKPGLRDTQYF

d_call: TRBD1
clone_size: many
v_call: TRBV27
j_call: TRBJ2-7
cdr3_nt: TGTGCCAGCAGTCACAGGGGAAACTCCTACGAGCAGTACTTC
cdr3_aa: CASSHRGNSYEQYF

d_call: TRBD1
clone_size: .
v_call: TRBV2
j_call: TRBJ1-1
cdr3_nt: TGTGCCAGCGGGAGGACAGGGGAGAACACTGAAGCTTTCTTT
cdr3_aa: CASGRTGENTEAFF

d_call: .
clone_size: few
v_call: TRBV20-1
j_call: TRBJ2-3
cdr3_nt: TGCAGTGTCATTTACATGGGCACAGATACGCAGTATTTT
cdr3_aa: CSVIYMGTDTQYF

d_call: TRBD1
clone_size: few
v_call: TRBV19
j_call: TRBJ1-6
cdr3_nt: TGTGCCAGTAGCCGGGACAGGGTTGGTTCACCCCTCCACTTT
cdr3_aa: CASSRDRVGSPLHF

d_call: .
clone_size: many
v_call: TRBV28
j_call: TRBJ1-4
cdr3_nt: TGTGCCAGCAGTTTAAGGTTTCGCGGGCTCAGCGAAAAACTGTTTTTT
cdr3_aa: CASSLRFRGLSEKLFF

d_call: .
clone_size: few
v_call: TRBV6-2/TRBV6-3
j_call: TRBJ2-1
cdr3_nt: TGTGCCAGCAGTGGGAGAGATGAGCAGTTCTTC
cdr3_aa: CASSGRDEQFF

d_call: TRBD1
clone_size: few
v_call: TRBV20-1
j_call: TRBJ2-1
cdr3_nt: TGCAGTGCTAGACCTAGGACAGGGGAGAACTACAATGAGCAGTTCTTC
cdr3_aa: CSARPRTGENYNEQFF

d_call: TRBD2
clone_size: once
v_call: TRBV7-9
j_call: TRBJ2-7
cdr3_nt: TGTGCCAGCAGCTTAGTGAGTCTAGCGGGCTCAGAAGCCGAGCAGTACTTC
cdr3_aa: CASSLVSLAGSEAEQYF

d_call: .
clone_size: few
v_call: TRBV10-2
j_call: TRBJ2-7
cdr3_nt: TGCGCCAGCGCTGGGTCTCCCTACTACGAGCAGTACTTC
cdr3_aa: CASAGSPYYEQYF

d_call: TRBD1
clone_size: many
v_call: TRBV27
j_call: TRBJ2-7
cdr3_nt: TGTGCCAGCAGTTTGTCCGGGACAGGGGGCGAGCAGTACTTC
cdr3_aa: CASSLSGTGGEQYF

d_call: TRBD1
clone_size: many
v_call: TRBV11-2
j_call: TRBJ2-3
cdr3_nt: TGTGCCAGCAGCTTAGCTCTAAGGGGGCTCACTTCAGATACGCAGTATTTT
cdr3_aa: CASSLALRGLTSDTQYF

d_call: TRBD2
clone_size: many
v_call: TRBV28
j_call: TRBJ2-2
cdr3_nt: TGTGCCAGCAGTTACGGACTAGCGGAAAACACCGGGGAGCTGTTTTTT
cdr3_aa: CASSYGLAENTGELFF

d_call: .
clone_size: many
v_call: TRBV2
j_call: TRBJ1-2
cdr3_nt: TGTGCCAGCGAGAGAACTAACTATGGCTACACCTTC
cdr3_aa: CASERTNYGYTF

d_call: TRBD2
clone_size: .
v_call: TRBV18
j_call: TRBJ2-1
cdr3_nt: TGTGCCAGCCTCGGACTAGCTGGAGGGGGTGAGCAGTTCTTC
cdr3_aa: CASLGLAGGGEQFF

d_call: .
clone_size: .
v_call: TRBV9
j_call: TRBJ1-1
cdr3_nt: TGTGCCAGCAGCGTAGCTGAGGATAGGGGAGGGTGGACTGAAGCTTTCTTT
cdr3_aa: CASSVAEDRGGWTEAFF

d_call: TRBD2
clone_size: many
v_call: TRBV12-3/TRBV12-4
j_call: TRBJ2-1
cdr3_nt: TGTGCCAGCAGCCTAGCGGGAGGGCCGATCGGTGAGCAGTTCTTC
cdr3_aa: CASSLAGGPIGEQFF

d_call: TRBD1
clone_size: .
v_call: TRBV5-1
j_call: TRBJ1-2
cdr3_nt: TGCGCCAGCAGCTCCGGACAGGGCTCTTCTTCCTTAGCTAACTATGGCTACACCTTC
cdr3_aa: CASSSGQGSSSLANYGYTF

d_call: .
clone_size: many
v_call: TRBV28
j_call: TRBJ2-7
cdr3_nt: TGTGCCAGCTCTGGAGGGGGCGGTACACCGTACTTC
cdr3_aa: CASSGGGGTPYF

d_call: .
clone_size: .
v_call: TRBV11-2
j_call: TRBJ2-1
cdr3_nt: TGTGCCAGCGGCTTAGGGGGGGCGGGAGTGTACAATGAGCAGTTCTTC
cdr3_aa: CASGLGGAGVYNEQFF

d_call: .
clone_size: many
v_call: TRBV29-1
j_call: TRBJ2-7
cdr3_nt: TGCAGCGTTGGCGAGGGCGCCTACGAGCAGTACTTC
cdr3_aa: CSVGEGAYEQYF

d_call: TRBD1
clone_size: .
v_call: TRBV5-1
j_call: TRBJ1-3
cdr3_nt: TGCGCCAGCAGAAGAAGGACAGGGGAGCGGGGCGTCTCTGGAAACACCATATATTTT
cdr3_aa: CASRRRTGERGVSGNTIYF